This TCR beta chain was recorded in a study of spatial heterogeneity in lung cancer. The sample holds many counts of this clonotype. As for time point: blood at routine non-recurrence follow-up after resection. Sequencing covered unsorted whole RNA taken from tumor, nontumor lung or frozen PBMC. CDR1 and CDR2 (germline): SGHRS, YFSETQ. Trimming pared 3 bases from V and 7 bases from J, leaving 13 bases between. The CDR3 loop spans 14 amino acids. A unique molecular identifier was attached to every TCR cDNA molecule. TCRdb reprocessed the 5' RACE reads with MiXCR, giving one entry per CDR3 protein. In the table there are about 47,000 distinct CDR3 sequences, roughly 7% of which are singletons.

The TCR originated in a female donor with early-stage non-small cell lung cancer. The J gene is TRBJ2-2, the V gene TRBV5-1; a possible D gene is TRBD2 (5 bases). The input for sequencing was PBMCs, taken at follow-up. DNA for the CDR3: TGCGCCAGCAGCTCTGATTTCGCGGGCGGGGAGCTGTTTTTT. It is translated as CASSSDFAGGELFF.